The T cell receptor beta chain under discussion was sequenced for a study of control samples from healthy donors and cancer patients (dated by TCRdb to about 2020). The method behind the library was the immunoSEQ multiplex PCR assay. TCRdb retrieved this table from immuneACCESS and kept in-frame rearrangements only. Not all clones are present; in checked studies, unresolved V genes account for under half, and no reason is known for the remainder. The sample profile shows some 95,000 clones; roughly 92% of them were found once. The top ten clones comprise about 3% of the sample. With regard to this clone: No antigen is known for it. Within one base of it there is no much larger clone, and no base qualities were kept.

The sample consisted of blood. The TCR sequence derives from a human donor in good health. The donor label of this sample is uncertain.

CDR3 protein: CASSEFQRAKETQYF. In nucleotide form, the sequence is TGCGCCAGCAGTGAGTTCCAGCGGGCGAAAGAGACCCAGTACTTC. The V gene is TRBV10-2 and the J gene is TRBJ2-5; the best D guess is TRBD2, with 6 bases matching. V drops 1 base and J drops 3 bases, leaving 12 bases in between. As encoded in the germline V gene, CDR1 is WSHSY while CDR2 is SAAADI. The CDR3 sequence holds 15 residues, the cysteine and phenylalanine included. Just CDR3 DNA is preserved here, 45 bases in frame from base 1.